The rows below give T cell receptor beta chains drawn from one sample of a study of T cells in Graves' hyperthyroidism and ophthalmopathy. Via MiXCR, TCRdb re-called the multiplex PCR reads, giving one row per CDR3 protein. The sample lists approximately 720,000 distinct CDR3 sequences; around a sixth were seen once. Sequencing was performed on blood. These receptors originate from a woman in her forties or fifties with Graves' hyperthyroidism that later progressed to Graves' ophthalmopathy. The CDR3 runs from the conserved cysteine through the conserved F or W. D genes are given only for firm matches. The size entry is marked missing in some rows and otherwise reads once, few, many or a size class.

j_gene	abundance	d_gene	v_gene	CDR3aa	CDR3nt
TRBJ2-1	few	TRBD1	TRBV25-1	CASSEYMGTGVSYNEQFF	TGTGCCAGCAGTGAATATATGGGGACAGGGGTCTCCTACAATGAGCAGTTCTTC
TRBJ2-2	few	-	TRBV12-3/TRBV12-4	CASGDFTGELFF	TGTGCCAGCGGGGATTTCACCGGGGAGCTGTTTTTT
TRBJ1-5	-	TRBD1	TRBV5-1	CASEDRDAFNQPQHF	TGTGCCAGCGAGGACAGGGACGCTTTCAATCAGCCCCAGCATTTT
TRBJ2-7	-	-	TRBV7-7	CASSLRPSYEQYF	TGTGCCAGCAGCTTAAGGCCATCATACGAGCAGTACTTC
TRBJ1-1	many	TRBD1	TRBV5-1	CASRQGDTNTEAFF	TGCGCCAGCAGGCAGGGGGATACGAACACTGAAGCTTTCTTT
TRBJ2-7	many	TRBD2	TRBV19	CASSTGTSDVYEQYF	TGTGCCAGTAGTACCGGGACTAGCGACGTCTACGAGCAGTACTTC
TRBJ1-4	many	-	TRBV12-3/TRBV12-4	CASSFGTVNEKLFF	TGTGCCAGCAGTTTCGGGACGGTTAATGAAAAACTGTTTTTT
TRBJ1-6	-	-	TRBV11-2	CASSLGASSSPLHF	TGTGCCAGCAGCCTAGGGGCCTCAAGTTCACCCCTCCACTTT
TRBJ2-5	many	-	TRBV2	CASSINQETQYF	TGTGCCAGCAGTATTAACCAAGAGACCCAGTACTTC
TRBJ2-3	many	-	TRBV7-6	CASSPGVATDTQYF	TGTGCCAGCAGCCCGGGGGTAGCCACAGATACGCAGTATTTT
TRBJ2-7	-	TRBD1	TRBV6-2/TRBV6-3	CASSYSGQGANEQYF	TGTGCCAGCAGTTACTCCGGACAGGGGGCTAACGAGCAGTACTTC
TRBJ2-3	few	-	TRBV6-5	CASSLNSGSQYF	TGTGCCAGCAGTTTGAATAGCGGATCGCAGTATTTT
TRBJ1-1	-	TRBD1	TRBV2	CASSWTGVGTEAFF	TGTGCCAGCAGTTGGACAGGGGTGGGCACTGAAGCTTTCTTT
TRBJ2-3	many	-	TRBV19	CASHGVFTDTQYF	TGTGCCAGTCACGGGGTTTTCACAGATACGCAGTATTTT
TRBJ1-2	few	-	TRBV7-9	CASSLLSAGGYTF	TGTGCCAGCAGCCTCCTTAGCGCAGGTGGCTACACCTTC
TRBJ2-7	many	-	TRBV3-1	CASSQGLRGSNYEQYF	TGTGCCAGCAGCCAAGGCCTCAGGGGAAGCAACTACGAGCAGTACTTC
TRBJ2-3	many	TRBD1	TRBV7-9	CASSHNRGHADTQYF	TGTGCCAGCAGCCACAACAGGGGTCACGCAGATACGCAGTATTTT
TRBJ2-1	-	-	TRBV29-1	CSVDPPRFRPSYNEQFF	TGCAGCGTTGATCCCCCCCGATTCAGACCTTCTTACAATGAGCAGTTCTTC
TRBJ1-4	many	-	TRBV30	CAWSVGDLMTNEKLFF	TGTGCCTGGAGTGTAGGGGATTTGATGACTAATGAAAAACTGTTTTTT
TRBJ1-6	-	-	TRBV20-1	CSAVPGLRGSPLHF	TGCAGTGCCGTCCCGGGCCTAAGAGGCTCACCCCTCCACTTT
TRBJ1-1	-	-	TRBV19	CASSPRKGMNTEAFF	TGTGCCAGTAGTCCTCGGAAAGGAATGAACACTGAAGCTTTCTTT
TRBJ2-1	few	TRBD1	TRBV5-5	CASSPRTGADEQFF	TGTGCCAGCAGCCCGAGGACAGGGGCGGATGAGCAGTTCTTC
TRBJ2-3	-	TRBD2	TRBV20-1	CNANRPEAAGEDTQYF	TGCAATGCTAACCGACCTGAGGCCGCGGGAGAGGATACGCAGTATTTT
TRBJ1-2	many	-	TRBV5-1	CASSLDDWTNGYTF	TGCGCCAGCAGCCTCGATGACTGGACGAATGGCTACACCTTC
TRBJ2-1	-	TRBD2	TRBV5-4	CASSSTSGGLGEQFF	TGTGCCAGCAGCTCTACTAGCGGGGGATTGGGTGAGCAGTTCTTC
TRBJ2-3	-	TRBD2	TRBV6-1	CASQYGGAGDTQYF	TGTGCCAGCCAGTACGGGGGGGCGGGGGATACGCAGTATTTT